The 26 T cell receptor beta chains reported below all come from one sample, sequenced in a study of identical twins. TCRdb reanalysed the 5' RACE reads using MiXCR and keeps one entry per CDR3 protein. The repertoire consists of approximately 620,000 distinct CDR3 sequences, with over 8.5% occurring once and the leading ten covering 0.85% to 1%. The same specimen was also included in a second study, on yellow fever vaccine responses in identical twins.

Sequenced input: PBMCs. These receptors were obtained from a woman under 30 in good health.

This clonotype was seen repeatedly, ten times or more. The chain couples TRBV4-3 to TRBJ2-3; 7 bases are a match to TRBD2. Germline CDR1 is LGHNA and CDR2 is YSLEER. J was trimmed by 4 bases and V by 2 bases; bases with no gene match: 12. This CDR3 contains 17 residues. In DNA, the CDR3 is TGCGCCAGCAGCCAAACCTTACTAGCGAGCCAAGCAGATACGCAGTATTTT. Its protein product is CASSQTLLASQADTQYF.

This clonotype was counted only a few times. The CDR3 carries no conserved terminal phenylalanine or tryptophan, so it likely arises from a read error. In nucleotides, the CDR3 is TGTGCCAGCAGTGAAACGAACGGGACTAGCGGCACAGATACGCAGTATTCT. As protein: CASSETNGTSGTDTQYS. The chain has TRBV25-1 and TRBJ2-3; 10 nucleotides line up with TRBD2. J lost 1 base, V lost 2 bases, and 6 bases had no gene match. This CDR3 region has 17 residues. CDR1 MGHDK and CDR2 SYGVNS come from the germline V gene.

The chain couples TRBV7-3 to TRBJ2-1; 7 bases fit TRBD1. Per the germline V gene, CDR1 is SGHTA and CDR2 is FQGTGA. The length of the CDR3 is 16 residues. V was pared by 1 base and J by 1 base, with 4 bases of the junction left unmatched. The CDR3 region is CASSLIGDSSYNEQFF. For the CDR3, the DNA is TGTGCCAGCAGCTTAATTGGGGACAGTTCCTACAATGAGCAGTTCTTC.

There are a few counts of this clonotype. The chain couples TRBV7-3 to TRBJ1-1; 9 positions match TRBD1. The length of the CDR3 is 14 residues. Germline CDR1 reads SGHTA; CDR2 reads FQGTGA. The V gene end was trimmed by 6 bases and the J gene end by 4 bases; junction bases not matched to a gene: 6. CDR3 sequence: CASSTGGRITEAFF. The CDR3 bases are TGTGCCAGCAGTACAGGGGGCAGGATCACTGAAGCTTTCTTT.

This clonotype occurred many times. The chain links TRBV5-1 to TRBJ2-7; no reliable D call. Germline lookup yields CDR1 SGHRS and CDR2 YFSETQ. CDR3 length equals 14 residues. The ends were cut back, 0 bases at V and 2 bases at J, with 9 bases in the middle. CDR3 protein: CASSLDPVAYEQYF. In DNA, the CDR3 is TGCGCCAGCAGCTTGGATCCGGTGGCCTACGAGCAGTACTTC.

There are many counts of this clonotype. Here the CDR3 DNA reads TGTGCCACCAGCAGAGCCGGGACAGACAACGGCTACACCTTC. Residues: CATSRAGTDNGYTF. The chain is built from TRBV15 and TRBJ1-2, with TRBD1 matching 7 bases. The V gene's germline CDR1 is LNHNV and CDR2 YYDKDF (reference sequence). The junction had 7 bases not matched to a gene; V was cut back by 1 base and J by 8 bases. The CDR3 runs to 14 residues.

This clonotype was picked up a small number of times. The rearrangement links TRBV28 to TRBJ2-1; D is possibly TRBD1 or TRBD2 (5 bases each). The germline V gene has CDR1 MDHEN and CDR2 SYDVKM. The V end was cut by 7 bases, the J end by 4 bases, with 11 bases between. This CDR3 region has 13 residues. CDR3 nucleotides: TGTGCCAGCAACCTGGGGGTGTACAATGAGCAGTTCTTC. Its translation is CASNLGVYNEQFF.

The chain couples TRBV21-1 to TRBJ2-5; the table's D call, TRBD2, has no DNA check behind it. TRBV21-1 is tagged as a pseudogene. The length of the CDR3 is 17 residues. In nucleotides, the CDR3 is TGTGCCAGCAGCAAAGCAAAAGGGCCAGGACCCCGAGAGACCCAGTACTTC. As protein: CASSKAKGPGPRETQYF.

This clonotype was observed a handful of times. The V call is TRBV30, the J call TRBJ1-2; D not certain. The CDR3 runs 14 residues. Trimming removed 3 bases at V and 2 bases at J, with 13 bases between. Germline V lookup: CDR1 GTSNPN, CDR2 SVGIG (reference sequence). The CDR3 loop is CAWSLTIGNYGYTF. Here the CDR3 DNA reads TGTGCCTGGAGCCTTACGATCGGGAACTATGGCTACACCTTC.

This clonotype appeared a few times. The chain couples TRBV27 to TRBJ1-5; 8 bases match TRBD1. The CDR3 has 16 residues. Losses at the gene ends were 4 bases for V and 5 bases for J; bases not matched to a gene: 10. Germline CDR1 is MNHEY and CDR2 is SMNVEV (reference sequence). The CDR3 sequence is CASSSSQGVSDQPQHF. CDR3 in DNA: TGTGCCAGCAGTTCGTCACAGGGGGTATCGGATCAGCCCCAGCATTTT.

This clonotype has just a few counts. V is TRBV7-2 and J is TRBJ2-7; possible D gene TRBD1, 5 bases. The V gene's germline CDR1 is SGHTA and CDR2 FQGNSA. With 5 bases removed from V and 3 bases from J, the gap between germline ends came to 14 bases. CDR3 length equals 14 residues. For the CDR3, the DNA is TGTGCCAGCAGCCCATTCCAGGGTAGCTACGAGCAGTACTTC. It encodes CASSPFQGSYEQYF.

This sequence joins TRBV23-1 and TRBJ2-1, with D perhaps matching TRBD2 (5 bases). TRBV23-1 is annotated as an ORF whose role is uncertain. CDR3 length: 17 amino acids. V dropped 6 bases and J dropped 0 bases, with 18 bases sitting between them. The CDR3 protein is CASSPLGEGSSYNEQFF. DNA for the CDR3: TGCGCCAGCAGCCCCCTCGGGGAAGGAAGCTCCTACAATGAGCAGTTCTTC.

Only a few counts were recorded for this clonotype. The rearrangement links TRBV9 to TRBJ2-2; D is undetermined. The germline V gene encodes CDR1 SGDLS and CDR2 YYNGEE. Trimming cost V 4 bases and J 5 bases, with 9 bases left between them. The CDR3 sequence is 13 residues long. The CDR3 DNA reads TGTGCCAGCAGCTTGACAACGACCGGGGAGCTGTTTTTT. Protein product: CASSLTTTGELFF.

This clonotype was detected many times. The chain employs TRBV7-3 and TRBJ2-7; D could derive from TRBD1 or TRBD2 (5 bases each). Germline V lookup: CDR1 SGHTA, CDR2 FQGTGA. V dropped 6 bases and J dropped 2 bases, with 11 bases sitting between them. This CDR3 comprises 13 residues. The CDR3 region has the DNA TGTGCCAGCAGGAGGGACCTAACCTACGAGCAGTACTTC. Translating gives CASRRDLTYEQYF.

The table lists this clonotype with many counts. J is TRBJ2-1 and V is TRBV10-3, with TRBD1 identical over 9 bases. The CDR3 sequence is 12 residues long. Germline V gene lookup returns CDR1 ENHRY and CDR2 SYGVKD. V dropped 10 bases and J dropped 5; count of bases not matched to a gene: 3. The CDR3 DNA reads TGTGCCAGCAGGGACAGGGACAATGAGCAGTTCTTC. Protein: CASRDRDNEQFF.

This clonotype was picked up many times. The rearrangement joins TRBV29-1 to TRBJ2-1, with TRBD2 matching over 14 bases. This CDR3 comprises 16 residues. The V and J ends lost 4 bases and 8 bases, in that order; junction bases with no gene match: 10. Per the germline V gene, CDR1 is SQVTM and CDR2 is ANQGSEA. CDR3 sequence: CSVAGRGLAGDDEQFF. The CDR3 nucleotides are TGCAGCGTTGCAGGGAGGGGACTAGCGGGAGACGATGAGCAGTTCTTC.

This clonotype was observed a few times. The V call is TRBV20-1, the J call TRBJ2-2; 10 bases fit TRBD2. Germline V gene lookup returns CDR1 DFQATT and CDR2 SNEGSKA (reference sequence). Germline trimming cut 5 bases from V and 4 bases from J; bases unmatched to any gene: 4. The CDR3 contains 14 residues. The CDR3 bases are TGCAGTGCTGGAGCGGGAGGGGGCACCGGGGAGCTGTTTTTT. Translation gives CSAGAGGGTGELFF.

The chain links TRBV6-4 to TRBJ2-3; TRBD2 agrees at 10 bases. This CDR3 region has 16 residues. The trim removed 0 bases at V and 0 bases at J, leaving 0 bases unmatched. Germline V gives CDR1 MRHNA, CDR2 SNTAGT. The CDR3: CASSDSTSGSTDTQYF. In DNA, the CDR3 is TGTGCCAGCAGTGACTCGACTAGCGGGAGCACAGATACGCAGTATTTT.

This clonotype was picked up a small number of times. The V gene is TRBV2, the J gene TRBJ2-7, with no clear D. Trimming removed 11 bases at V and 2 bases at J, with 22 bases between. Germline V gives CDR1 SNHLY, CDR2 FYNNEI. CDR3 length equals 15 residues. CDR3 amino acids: CASHDKGSSTYEQYF. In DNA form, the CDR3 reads TGTGCCTCTCACGACAAGGGTAGTTCAACCTACGAGCAGTACTTC.

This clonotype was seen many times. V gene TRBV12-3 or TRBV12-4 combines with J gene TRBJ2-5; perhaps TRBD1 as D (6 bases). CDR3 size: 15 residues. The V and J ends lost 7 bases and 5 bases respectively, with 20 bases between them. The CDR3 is CASTFGAGVAETQYF. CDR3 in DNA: TGTGCCAGCACCTTCGGGGCAGGGGTGGCGGAGACCCAGTACTTC.

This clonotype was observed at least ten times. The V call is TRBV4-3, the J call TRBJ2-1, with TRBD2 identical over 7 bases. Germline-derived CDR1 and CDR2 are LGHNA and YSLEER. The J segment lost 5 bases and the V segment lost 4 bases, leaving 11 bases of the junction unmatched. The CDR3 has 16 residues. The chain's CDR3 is CASSPTEGRAHNEQFF. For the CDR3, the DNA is TGCGCCAGCAGCCCCACCGAGGGGAGGGCCCACAATGAGCAGTTCTTC.

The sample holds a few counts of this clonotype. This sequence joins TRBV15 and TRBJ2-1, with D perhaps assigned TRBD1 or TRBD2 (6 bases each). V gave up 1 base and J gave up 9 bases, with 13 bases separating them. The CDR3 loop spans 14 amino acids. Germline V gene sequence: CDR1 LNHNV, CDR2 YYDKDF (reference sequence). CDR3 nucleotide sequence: TGTGCCACCAGCAGAGCTGGGGGGCCCGGTGAGCAGTTCTTC. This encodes CATSRAGGPGEQFF.

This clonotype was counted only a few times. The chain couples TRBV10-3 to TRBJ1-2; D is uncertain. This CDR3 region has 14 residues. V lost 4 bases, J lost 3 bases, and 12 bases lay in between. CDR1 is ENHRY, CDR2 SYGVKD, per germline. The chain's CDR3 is CAISGSAGDYGYTF. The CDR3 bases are TGTGCCATCAGTGGGTCGGCAGGAGACTATGGCTACACCTTC.

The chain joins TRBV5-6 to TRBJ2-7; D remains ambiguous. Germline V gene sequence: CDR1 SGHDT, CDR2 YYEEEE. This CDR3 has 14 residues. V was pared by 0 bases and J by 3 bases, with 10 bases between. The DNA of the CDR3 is TGTGCCAGCAGCTTGGATCTCGGGTTCTACGAGCAGTACTTC. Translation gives CASSLDLGFYEQYF.

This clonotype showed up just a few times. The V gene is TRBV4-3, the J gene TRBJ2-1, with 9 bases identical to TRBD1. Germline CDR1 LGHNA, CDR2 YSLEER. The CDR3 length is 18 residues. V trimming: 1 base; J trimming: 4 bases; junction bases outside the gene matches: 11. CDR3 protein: CASSQGGTGQGPYNEQFF. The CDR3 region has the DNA TGCGCCAGCAGCCAAGGGGGGACGGGACAGGGCCCGTACAATGAGCAGTTCTTC.

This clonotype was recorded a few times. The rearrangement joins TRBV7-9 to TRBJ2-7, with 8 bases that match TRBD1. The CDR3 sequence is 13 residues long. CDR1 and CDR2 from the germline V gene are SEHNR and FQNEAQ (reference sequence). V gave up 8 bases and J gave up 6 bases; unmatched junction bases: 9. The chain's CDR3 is CASGVTTGVEQYF. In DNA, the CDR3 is TGTGCCAGCGGAGTAACGACAGGGGTCGAGCAGTACTTC.